Below, one TCR beta chain is given with its context. The authors' processing: Reference gene primer amplification in the assay estimated nucleated cell counts. Produced via immunoSEQ multiplex PCR; TCRdb's table is partial and in-frame only. V, J and clone size were drawn from that table, and D and trimming were deduced from the DNA. This table has 110,000 to 150,000 clones, 70% to 90% appearing once. This entry is derived from a study of blood T cell repertoires in COVID-19. In the study overall: Whether acute or convalescent, the COVID-19 samples came from the United States, Italy and Spain.

Each recovered donor of Cohort 3 presented with two negative PCRs, clearance, or symptom resolution. Trimming pared 2 bases from V and 7 bases from J, leaving 12 bases between. The germline V gene has CDR1 MNHEY and CDR2 SVGEGT. The CDR3 is made up of 13 amino acids. The chain combines TRBV6-2 or TRBV6-3 with TRBJ2-7, with a possible D match to TRBD2 (5 bases). The sequence was obtained from a man aged 50-59 years who had recovered from COVID-19. Sequencing was performed on PBMCs or T cells enriched from blood (not recorded which). The CDR3 region has the DNA TGTGCCAGCAGTTACCGGGGATTGGGGGAGCAGTACGTC. It is translated as CASSYRGLGEQYV.